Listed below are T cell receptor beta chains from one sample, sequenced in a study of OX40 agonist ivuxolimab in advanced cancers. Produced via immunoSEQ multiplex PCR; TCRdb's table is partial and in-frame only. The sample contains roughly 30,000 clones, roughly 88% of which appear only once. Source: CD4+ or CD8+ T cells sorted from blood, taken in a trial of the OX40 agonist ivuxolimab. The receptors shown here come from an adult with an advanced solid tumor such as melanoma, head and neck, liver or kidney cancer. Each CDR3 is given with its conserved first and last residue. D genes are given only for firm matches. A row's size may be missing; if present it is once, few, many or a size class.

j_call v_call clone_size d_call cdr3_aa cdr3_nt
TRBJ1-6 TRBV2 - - CASTIDPGDISPLHF TGTGCCAGCACCATCGACCCCGGAGATATTTCACCCCTCCACTTT
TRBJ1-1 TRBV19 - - CASSIFQGEGTEAFF TGTGCCAGTAGTATATTTCAGGGTGAAGGCACTGAAGCTTTCTTT
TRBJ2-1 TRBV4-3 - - CASSPGTPYNEQFF TGCGCCAGCAGCCCGGGGACCCCTTACAATGAGCAGTTCTTC
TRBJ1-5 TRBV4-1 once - CASSQDHRVNQPQHF TGCGCCAGCAGCCAAGATCACAGGGTCAATCAGCCCCAGCATTTT
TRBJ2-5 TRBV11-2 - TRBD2 CASSIAGGWETQYF TGTGCCAGCAGTATAGCGGGGGGGTGGGAGACCCAGTACTTC
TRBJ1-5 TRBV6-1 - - CATIGIGNQPQHF TGTGCCACCATAGGGATTGGCAATCAGCCCCAGCATTTT
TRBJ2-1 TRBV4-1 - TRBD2 CASSQEVGGYNEQFF TGCGCCAGCAGCCAAGAAGTGGGGGGGTACAATGAGCAGTTCTTC
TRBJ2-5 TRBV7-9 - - CASSLGIQETQYF TGTGCCAGCAGCTTGGGAATCCAAGAGACCCAGTACTTC
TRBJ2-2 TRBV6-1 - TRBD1 CASSEEPGQGGGELFF TGTGCCAGCAGTGAGGAGCCGGGACAGGGGGGCGGGGAGCTGTTTTTT
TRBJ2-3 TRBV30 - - CAWGPVITDTQYF TGTGCCTGGGGCCCCGTGATCACAGATACGCAGTATTTT
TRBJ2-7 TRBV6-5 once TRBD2 CASRGDYEQYF TGTGCCAGCCGGGGGGACTACGAGCAGTACTTC
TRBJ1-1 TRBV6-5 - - CASIQPGGTEAFF TGTGCCAGCATTCAACCTGGGGGCACTGAAGCTTTCTTT
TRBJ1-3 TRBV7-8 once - CASSLDGGTSGNTIYF TGTGCCAGCAGCTTAGACGGTGGAACCTCTGGAAACACCATATATTTT
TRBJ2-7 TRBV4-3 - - CASSQGGAGAYEQYF TGCGCCAGCAGCCAAGGAGGAGCAGGGGCCTACGAGCAGTACTTC
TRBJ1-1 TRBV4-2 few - CASSQGNTEAFF TGTGCCAGCAGCCAAGGGAACACTGAAGCTTTCTTT
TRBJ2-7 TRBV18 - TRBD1 CASSPRDSLYEQYF TGTGCCAGCTCACCACGGGACAGTCTCTACGAGCAGTACTTC
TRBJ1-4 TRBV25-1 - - CASSGGGLVNEKLFF TGTGCCAGCAGTGGGGGGGGCCTTGTCAATGAAAAACTGTTTTTT
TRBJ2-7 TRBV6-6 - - CASSYSLGAYEQYF TGTGCCAGCAGTTACTCTTTGGGGGCCTACGAGCAGTACTTC
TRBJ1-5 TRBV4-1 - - CASSQEVANQPQHF TGCGCCAGCAGCCAAGAGGTGGCCAATCAGCCCCAGCATTTT
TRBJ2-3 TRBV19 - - CASSIGGNPTDTQYF TGTGCCAGTAGTATAGGGGGCAACCCCACAGATACGCAGTATTTT
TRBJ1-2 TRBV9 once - CASSVDRALTF TGTGCCAGCAGCGTAGACAGGGCTCTCACCTTC
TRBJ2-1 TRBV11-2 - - CASSITGMEPFF TGTGCCAGCAGCATTACAGGGATGGAACCGTTCTTC
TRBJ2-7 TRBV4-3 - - CASSQDWRQIGEQYF TGCGCCAGCAGCCAAGATTGGAGACAGATCGGCGAGCAGTACTTC
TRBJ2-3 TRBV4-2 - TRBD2 CASSQGGGDTQYF TGTGCCAGCAGCCAAGGGGGAGGGGATACGCAGTATTTT
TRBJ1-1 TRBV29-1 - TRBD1 CSVLTGGTEAFF TGCAGCGTTTTGACAGGGGGCACTGAAGCTTTCTTT
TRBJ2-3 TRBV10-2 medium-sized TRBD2 CASSESLTGGGDTQYF TGCGCCAGCAGTGAGTCGCTTACCGGGGGGGGCGATACGCAGTATTTT
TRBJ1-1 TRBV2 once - CASSEELNTEAFF TGTGCCAGCAGTGAGGAATTGAACACTGAAGCTTTCTTT
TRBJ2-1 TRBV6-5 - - CASSYSDSLEQFF TGTGCCAGCAGTTATTCCGATTCATTGGAGCAGTTCTTC
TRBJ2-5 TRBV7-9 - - CASSLEGGPGETQYF TGTGCCAGCAGCTTGGAGGGGGGGCCCGGAGAGACCCAGTACTTC
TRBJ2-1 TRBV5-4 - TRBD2 CASSLQAGGRHEQFF TGTGCCAGCAGCTTACAAGCGGGGGGCCGGCATGAGCAGTTCTTC
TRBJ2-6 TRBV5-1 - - CASQGAGANVLTF TGCGCCAGCCAGGGTGCTGGGGCCAACGTCCTGACTTTC
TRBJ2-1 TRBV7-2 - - CASSTYSGPYNEQFF TGTGCCAGCAGCACCTACTCGGGCCCCTACAATGAGCAGTTCTTC
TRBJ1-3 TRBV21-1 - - CASRGTGPLSGNTIYF TGTGCCAGCAGGGGGACTGGACCGCTCTCTGGAAACACCATATATTTT
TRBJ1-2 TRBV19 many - CASSGVGRGYTF TGTGCCAGTAGTGGTGTGGGCCGTGGCTACACCTTC
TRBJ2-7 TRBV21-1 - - CASSKGFRGRTHEQYF TGTGCCAGCAGCAAAGGGTTCCGGGGTCGGACCCACGAGCAGTACTTC
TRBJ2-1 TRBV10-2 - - CASSDLFNEQFF TGCGCCAGCAGTGACCTTTTCAATGAGCAGTTCTTC
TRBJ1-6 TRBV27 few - CATRGDSPLHF TGTGCCACTAGAGGAGATTCACCCCTCCACTTT
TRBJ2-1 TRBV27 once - CASSFLGANEQFF TGTGCCAGCAGTTTCTTGGGGGCGAATGAGCAGTTCTTC
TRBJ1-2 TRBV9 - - CASSAYPPQGRTNYGYTF TGTGCCAGCAGCGCGTACCCCCCTCAGGGGAGGACTAACTATGGCTACACCTTC
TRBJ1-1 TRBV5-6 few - CASSLFSTTEAFF TGTGCCAGCAGCTTGTTCAGCACTACTGAAGCTTTCTTT
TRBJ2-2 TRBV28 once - CATRVGVPGELFF TGTGCCACCAGGGTTGGGGTTCCCGGGGAGCTGTTTTTT
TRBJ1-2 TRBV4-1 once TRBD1 CASSQGQGGYTF TGCGCCAGCAGCCAAGGACAGGGCGGCTACACCTTC
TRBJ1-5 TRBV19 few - CASRRDGAYSNQPQHF TGTGCCAGTCGCCGGGATGGCGCTTATAGCAATCAGCCCCAGCATTTT
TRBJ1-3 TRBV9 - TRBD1 CASSGWGQLGNTIYF TGTGCCAGCAGCGGTTGGGGACAGTTAGGAAACACCATATATTTT
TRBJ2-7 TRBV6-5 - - CASRHKGGNYEQYF TGTGCCAGCAGACATAAAGGTGGGAACTACGAGCAGTACTTC
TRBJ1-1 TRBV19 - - CASSISPSTVNTEAFF TGTGCCAGTAGTATATCTCCCTCCACGGTGAACACTGAAGCTTTCTTT
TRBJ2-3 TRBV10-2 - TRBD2 CASGLAGGDGLGTDTQYF TGCGCCAGCGGACTAGCGGGGGGCGATGGTCTGGGCACAGATACGCAGTATTTT
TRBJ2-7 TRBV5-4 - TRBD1 CASSLGTGTYEQYF TGTGCCAGCAGCTTGGGGACAGGGACCTACGAGCAGTACTTC
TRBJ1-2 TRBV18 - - CASSQGEGYTF TGTGCCAGCTCCCAAGGAGAGGGCTACACCTTC
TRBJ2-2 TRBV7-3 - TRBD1 CASSRGQGSGELFF TGTGCCAGCAGCCGGGGACAGGGGTCCGGGGAGCTGTTTTTT
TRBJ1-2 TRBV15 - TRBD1 CATRSTGGDYGYTF TGTGCCACCAGGTCGACAGGGGGCGACTATGGCTACACCTTC
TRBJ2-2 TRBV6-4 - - CASMQENTGELFF TGTGCCAGCATGCAGGAGAACACCGGGGAGCTGTTTTTT
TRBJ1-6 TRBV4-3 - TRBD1 CASSQDRGTANSPLHF TGCGCCAGCAGCCAAGATCGAGGGACAGCTAATTCACCCCTCCACTTT
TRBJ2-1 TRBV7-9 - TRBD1 CASSPPDRSSYNEQFF TGTGCCAGCAGCCCCCCGGACAGGAGCTCCTACAATGAGCAGTTCTTC